This is a list of T cell receptor beta chains from one sample in a study of cytomegalovirus exposure and HLA in healthy donors. Measured with immunoSEQ multiplex PCR; TCRdb has only the in-frame clones, and not every one. The table has approximately 72,000 clones, roughly 94% seen once. The sequenced sample consisted of PBMCs. These receptor sequences come from a woman aged 18-35 years in good health and CMV-seronegative. Each CDR3 is given with its conserved first and last residue. The D gene is left open where the match is weak. Only part of the rows carry a size: once, few, many, or a class if the clone is expanded.

. TRBJ1-1 TRBV18 . CASSPLGSADTEAFF TGTGCCAGCTCACCACTCGGGTCGGCGGACACTGAAGCTTTCTTT
. TRBJ1-3 TRBV9 . CASSDPIRGLSGNTIYF TGTGCCAGCAGCGACCCGATTAGGGGACTCTCTGGAAACACCATATATTTT
once TRBJ1-6 TRBV28 TRBD1 CASSSPPGGTRNSPLHF TGTGCCAGCAGTTCACCTCCAGGGGGAACTAGAAATTCACCCCTCCACTTT
. TRBJ1-1 TRBV7-2 TRBD1 CASSPGGGRYTEAFF TGTGCCAGCAGCCCAGGGGGCGGTCGGTACACTGAAGCTTTCTTT
. TRBJ2-7 TRBV11-3 . CAKTPVQGDEQYF TGTGCCAAAACCCCCGTACAGGGTGACGAGCAGTACTTC
. TRBJ1-1 TRBV6-5 . CASIPAGGTEAFF TGTGCCAGCATCCCGGCAGGAGGTACTGAAGCTTTCTTT
. TRBJ2-3 TRBV21-1 . CASRRDSNTDTQYF TGTGCCAGCAGAAGGGACAGTAATACAGATACGCAGTATTTT
. TRBJ2-3 TRBV18 . CASSPGVTDTQYF TGTGCCAGCTCACCGGGAGTCACAGATACGCAGTATTTT
. TRBJ2-2 TRBV19 . CASLTGLNTGELFF TGTGCCAGCCTGACAGGTCTGAACACCGGGGAGCTGTTTTTT
once TRBJ2-7 TRBV6-5 TRBD1 CASSYSAQGVYEQYF TGTGCCAGCAGTTACTCGGCCCAGGGGGTCTACGAGCAGTACTTC
. TRBJ1-6 TRBV11-2 . CASRGGRSYNSPLHF TGTGCCAGCAGGGGGGGAAGGTCCTATAATTCACCCCTCCACTTT
. TRBJ1-5 TRBV19 TRBD1 CASSPSTGGLQPQHF TGTGCCAGTAGTCCCTCCACAGGGGGTCTCCAACCCCAGCATTTT
. TRBJ1-2 TRBV18 TRBD1 CASSPPSLTGPDGYTF TGTGCCAGCTCACCACCCTCTCTGACAGGGCCAGACGGCTACACCTTC